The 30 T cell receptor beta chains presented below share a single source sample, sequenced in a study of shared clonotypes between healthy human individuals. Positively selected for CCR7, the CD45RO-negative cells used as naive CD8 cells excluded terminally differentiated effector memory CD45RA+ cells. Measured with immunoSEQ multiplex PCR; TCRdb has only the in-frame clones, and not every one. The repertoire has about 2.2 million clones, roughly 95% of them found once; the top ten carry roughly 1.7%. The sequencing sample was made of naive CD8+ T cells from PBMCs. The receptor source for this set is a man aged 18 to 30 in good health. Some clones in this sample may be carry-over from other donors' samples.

As DNA, the CDR3 is TGCGCCAGCAGCTTAGGCCCTGGACAGATGAACACTGAAGCTTTCTTT. This translates into CASSLGPGQMNTEAFF. V usage is TRBV5-1 and J usage is TRBJ1-1; TRBD1 is a possible D gene (6 bases). The CDR3 is 16 amino acids. V lost 2 bases to trimming and J lost 0 bases, with 14 bases between them. Germline assignment: CDR1 SGHRS and CDR2 YFSETQ.

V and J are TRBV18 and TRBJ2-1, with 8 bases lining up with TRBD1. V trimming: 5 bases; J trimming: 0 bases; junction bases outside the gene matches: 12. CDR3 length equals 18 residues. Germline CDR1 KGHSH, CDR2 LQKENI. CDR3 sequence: CASSSETGTGFSYNEQFF. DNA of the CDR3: TGTGCCAGCTCATCAGAGACCGGGACAGGATTCTCCTACAATGAGCAGTTCTTC.

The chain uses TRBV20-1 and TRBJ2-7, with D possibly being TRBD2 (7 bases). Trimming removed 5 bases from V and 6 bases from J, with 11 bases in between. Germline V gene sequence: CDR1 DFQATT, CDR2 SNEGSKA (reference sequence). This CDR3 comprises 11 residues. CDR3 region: CSAGGGSEQYF. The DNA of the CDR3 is TGCAGTGCTGGGGGGGGCTCCGAGCAGTACTTC.

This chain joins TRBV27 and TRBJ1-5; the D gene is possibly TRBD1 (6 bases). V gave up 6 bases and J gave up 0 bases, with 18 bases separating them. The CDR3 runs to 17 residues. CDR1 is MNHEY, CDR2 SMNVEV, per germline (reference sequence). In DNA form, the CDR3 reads TGTGCCAGCAGGGCCGGGGGGGCTTTCTATAGCAATCAGCCCCAGCATTTT. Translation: CASRAGGAFYSNQPQHF.

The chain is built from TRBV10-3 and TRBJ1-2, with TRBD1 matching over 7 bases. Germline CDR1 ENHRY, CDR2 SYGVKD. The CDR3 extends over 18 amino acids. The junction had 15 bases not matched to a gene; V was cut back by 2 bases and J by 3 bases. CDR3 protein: CAISETKARQGADYGYTF. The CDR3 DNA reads TGTGCCATCAGTGAGACCAAAGCACGACAGGGTGCGGACTATGGCTACACCTTC.

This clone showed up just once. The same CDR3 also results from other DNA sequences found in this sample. The chain's CDR3 is CASSPSGNSYEQYF. CDR3 coding DNA: TGTGCCAGCAGCCCTAGCGGTAACTCCTACGAGCAGTACTTC. The rearrangement uses TRBV28 and TRBJ2-7; TRBD2 aligns across 7 bases. With V trimmed by 6 bases and J by 0 bases, 5 bases remained unmatched. Germline V gene sequence: CDR1 MDHEN, CDR2 SYDVKM. The CDR3 is made up of 14 amino acids.

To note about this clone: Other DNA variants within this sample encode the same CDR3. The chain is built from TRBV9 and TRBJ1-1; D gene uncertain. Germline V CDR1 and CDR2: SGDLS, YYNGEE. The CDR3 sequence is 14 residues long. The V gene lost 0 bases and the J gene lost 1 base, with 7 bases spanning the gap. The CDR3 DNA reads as TGTGCCAGCAGCGTAGGCCTCGGGAACACTGAAGCTTTCTTT. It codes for CASSVGLGNTEAFF.

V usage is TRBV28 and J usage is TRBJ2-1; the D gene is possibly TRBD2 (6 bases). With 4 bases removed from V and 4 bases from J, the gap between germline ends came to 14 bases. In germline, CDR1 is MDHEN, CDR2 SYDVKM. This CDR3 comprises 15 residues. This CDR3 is CASSSPGTVYNEQFF. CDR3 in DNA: TGTGCCAGCAGTTCGCCCGGGACTGTGTACAATGAGCAGTTCTTC.

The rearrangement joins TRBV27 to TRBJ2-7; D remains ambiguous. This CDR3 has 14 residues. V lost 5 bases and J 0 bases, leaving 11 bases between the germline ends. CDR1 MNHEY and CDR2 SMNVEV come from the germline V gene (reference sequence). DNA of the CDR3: TGTGCCAGCAGTCCCCGACTCACCTCCTACGAGCAGTACTTC. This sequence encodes CASSPRLTSYEQYF.

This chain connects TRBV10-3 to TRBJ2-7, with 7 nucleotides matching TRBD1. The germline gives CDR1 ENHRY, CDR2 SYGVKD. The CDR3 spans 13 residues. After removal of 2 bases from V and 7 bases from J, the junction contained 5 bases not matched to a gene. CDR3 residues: CAISEGTVWEQYF. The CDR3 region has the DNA TGTGCCATCAGTGAGGGGACAGTGTGGGAGCAGTACTTC.

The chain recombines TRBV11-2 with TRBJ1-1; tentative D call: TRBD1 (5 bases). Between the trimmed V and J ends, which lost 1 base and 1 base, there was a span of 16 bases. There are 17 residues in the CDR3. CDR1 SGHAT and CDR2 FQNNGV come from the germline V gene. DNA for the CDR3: TGTGCCAGCAGCTTAGCCTTAGTGAAAGGGGCGAACACTGAAGCTTTCTTT. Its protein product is CASSLALVKGANTEAFF.

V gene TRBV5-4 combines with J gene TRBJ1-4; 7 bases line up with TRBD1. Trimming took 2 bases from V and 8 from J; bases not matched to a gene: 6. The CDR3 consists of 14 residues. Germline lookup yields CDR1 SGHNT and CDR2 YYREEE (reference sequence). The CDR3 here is CASSFQGGNEKLFF. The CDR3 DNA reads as TGTGCCAGCAGCTTCCAGGGGGGCAACGAAAAACTGTTTTTT.

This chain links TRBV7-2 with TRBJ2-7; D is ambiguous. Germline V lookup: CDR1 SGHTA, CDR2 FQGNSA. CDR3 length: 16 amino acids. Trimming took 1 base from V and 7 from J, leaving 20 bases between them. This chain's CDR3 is CASSLDADVTYWEQYF. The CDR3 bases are TGTGCCAGCAGCTTAGATGCAGACGTAACATATTGGGAGCAGTACTTC.

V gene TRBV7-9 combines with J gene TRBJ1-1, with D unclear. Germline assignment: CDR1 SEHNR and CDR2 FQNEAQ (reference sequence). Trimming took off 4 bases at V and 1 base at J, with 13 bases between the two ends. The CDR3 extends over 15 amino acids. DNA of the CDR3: TGTGCCAGCAGCTCCTACGGACTGAAGAACACTGAAGCTTTCTTT. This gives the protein CASSSYGLKNTEAFF.

The DNA for the CDR3 is TGTGCCAGCAGCTCCGATACATCCGCCGCCGGCGAGCAGTACTTC. Its protein is CASSSDTSAAGEQYF. The V gene is TRBV7-3, the J gene TRBJ2-7; unclear D gene. V was clipped by 4 bases and J by 6 bases, with 19 bases between them. The CDR3 spans 15 residues. Germline V gene data show CDR1 as SGHTA and CDR2 as FQGTGA.

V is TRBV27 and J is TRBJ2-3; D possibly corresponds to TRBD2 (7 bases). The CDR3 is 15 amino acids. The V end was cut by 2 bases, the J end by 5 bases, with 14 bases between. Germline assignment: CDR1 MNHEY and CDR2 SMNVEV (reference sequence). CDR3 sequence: CASSLIGGGGDTQYF. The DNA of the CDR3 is TGTGCCAGCAGTTTAATCGGCGGGGGCGGAGATACGCAGTATTTT.

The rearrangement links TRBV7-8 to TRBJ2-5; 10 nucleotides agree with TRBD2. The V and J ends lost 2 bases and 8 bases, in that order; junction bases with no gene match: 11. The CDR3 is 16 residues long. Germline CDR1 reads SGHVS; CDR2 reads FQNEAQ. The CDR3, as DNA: TGTGCCAGCAGCTTAAAATCCAGCGGGAGGGTTGGCACCCAGTACTTC. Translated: CASSLKSSGRVGTQYF.

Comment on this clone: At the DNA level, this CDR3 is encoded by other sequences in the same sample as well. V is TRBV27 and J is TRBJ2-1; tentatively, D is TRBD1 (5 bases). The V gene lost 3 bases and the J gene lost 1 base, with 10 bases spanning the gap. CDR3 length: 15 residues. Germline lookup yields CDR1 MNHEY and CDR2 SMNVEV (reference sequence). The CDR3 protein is CASSFLDRSYNEQFF. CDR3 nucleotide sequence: TGTGCCAGCAGTTTCCTCGACAGATCCTACAATGAGCAGTTCTTC.

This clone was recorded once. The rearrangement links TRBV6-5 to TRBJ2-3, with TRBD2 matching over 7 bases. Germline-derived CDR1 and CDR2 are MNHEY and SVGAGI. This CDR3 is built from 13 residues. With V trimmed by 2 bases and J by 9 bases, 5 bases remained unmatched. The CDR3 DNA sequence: TGTGCCAGCAGTTACATCCCGCGGGAGACGCAGTATTTT. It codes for CASSYIPRETQYF.

CDR3 sequence (DNA): TGTGCCAGCAGCTTAGTAACTGGGGGGAACGGGGCCAACGTCCTGACTTTC. It translates to CASSLVTGGNGANVLTF. This chain connects TRBV7-6 to TRBJ2-6; D possibly corresponds to TRBD2 (6 bases). The CDR3 has 17 residues. Germline V gene data show CDR1 as SGHVS and CDR2 as FNYEAQ. Trimming cost V 1 base and J 4 bases, with 14 bases left between them.

The CDR3 region is CASSEGHSSYEQYF. The CDR3 DNA reads TGTGCCAGCAGCGAGGGACATAGCTCCTACGAGCAGTACTTC. V gene TRBV9 combines with J gene TRBJ2-7; TRBD1 might be the D (6 bases). V was cut by 3 bases and J by 0 bases, with 10 bases left in between. The CDR3 runs 14 residues. CDR1 SGDLS and CDR2 YYNGEE come from the germline V gene.

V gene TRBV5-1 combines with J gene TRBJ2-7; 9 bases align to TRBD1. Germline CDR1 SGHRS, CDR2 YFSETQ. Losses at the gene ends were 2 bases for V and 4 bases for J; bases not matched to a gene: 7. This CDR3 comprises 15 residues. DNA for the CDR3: TGCGCCAGCAGCTTCTCCGGGACAGGGCGGTACGAGCAGTACTTC. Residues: CASSFSGTGRYEQYF.

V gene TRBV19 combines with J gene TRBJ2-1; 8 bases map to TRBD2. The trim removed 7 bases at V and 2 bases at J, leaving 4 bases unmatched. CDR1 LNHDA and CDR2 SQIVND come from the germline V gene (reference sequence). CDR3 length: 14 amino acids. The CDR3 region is CASNLAGAYNEQFF. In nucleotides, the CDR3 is TGTGCCAGTAATCTAGCGGGTGCCTACAATGAGCAGTTCTTC.

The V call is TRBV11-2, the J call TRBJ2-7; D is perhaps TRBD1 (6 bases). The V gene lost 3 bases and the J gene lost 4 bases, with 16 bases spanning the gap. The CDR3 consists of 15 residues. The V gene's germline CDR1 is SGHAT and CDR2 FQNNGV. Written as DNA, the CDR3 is TGTGCCAGCAGCTTCGTCGGGACACAGCTGTACGAGCAGTACTTC. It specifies CASSFVGTQLYEQYF.

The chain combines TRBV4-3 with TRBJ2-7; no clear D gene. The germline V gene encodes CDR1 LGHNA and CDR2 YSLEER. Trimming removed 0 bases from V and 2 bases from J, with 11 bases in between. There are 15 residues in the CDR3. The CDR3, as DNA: TGCGCCAGCAGCCAAGATCCGGATGCAACCTACGAGCAGTACTTC. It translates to CASSQDPDATYEQYF.

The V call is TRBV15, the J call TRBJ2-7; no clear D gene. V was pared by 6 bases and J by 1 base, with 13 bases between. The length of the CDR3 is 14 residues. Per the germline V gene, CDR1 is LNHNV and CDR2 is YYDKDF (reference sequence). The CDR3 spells CATSAWSSSYEQYF. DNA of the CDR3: TGTGCCACCAGTGCCTGGTCTTCATCCTACGAGCAGTACTTC.

CDR3 bases: TGTGCCAGCAGCCAGGGTCTGATCTACGAGCAGTACTTC. Translated: CASSQGLIYEQYF. This chain connects TRBV7-9 to TRBJ2-7; possibly TRBD1 for D (5 bases). Germline V lookup: CDR1 SEHNR, CDR2 FQNEAQ (reference sequence). V was clipped by 5 bases and J by 3 bases, with 11 bases between them. CDR3 length: 13 residues.

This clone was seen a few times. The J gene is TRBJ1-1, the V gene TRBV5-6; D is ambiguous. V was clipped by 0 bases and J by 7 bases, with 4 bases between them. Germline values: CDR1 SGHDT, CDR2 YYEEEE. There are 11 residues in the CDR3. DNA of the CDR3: TGTGCCAGCAGCTTGGACAATGAAGCTTTCTTT. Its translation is CASSLDNEAFF.

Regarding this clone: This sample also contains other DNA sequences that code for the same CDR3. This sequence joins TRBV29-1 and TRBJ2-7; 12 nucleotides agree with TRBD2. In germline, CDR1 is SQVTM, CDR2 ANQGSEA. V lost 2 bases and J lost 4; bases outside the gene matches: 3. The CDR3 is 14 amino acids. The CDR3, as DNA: TGCAGCGTTGAATTGACTAGCGGGAGTTACGAGCAGTACTTC. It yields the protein CSVELTSGSYEQYF.

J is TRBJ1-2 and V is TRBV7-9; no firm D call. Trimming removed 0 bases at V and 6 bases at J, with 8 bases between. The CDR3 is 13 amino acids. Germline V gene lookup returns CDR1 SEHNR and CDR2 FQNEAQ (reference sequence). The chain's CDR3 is CASSLAVRNGYTF. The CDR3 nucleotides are TGTGCCAGCAGCTTAGCGGTCAGGAATGGCTACACCTTC.